One sample yielded the 7 T cell receptor beta chains listed below, sequenced in a study of T cell responses to AZD1222 COVID-19 vaccine (dated by TCRdb to the early 2020s). The library was produced with the immunoSEQ multiplex PCR assay. TCRdb stores this immuneACCESS table with in-frame sequences only. Part of the clones is absent; in the studies checked, under half of the shortfall reflects unresolved V genes, and no reason is known for the rest. Recorded for this sample are under 250,000 clones; more than 85% of them occurred a single time. In total, the top ten clones hold roughly 0.99% of the sample. The sample's time point, from its label and the paper: baseline before first vaccination. Interpreted using the paper, the treatment or condition label stands for: meningococcal conjugate vaccine given as trial control. The sample in question was peripheral blood, obtained on day 0 of MenACWY control vaccination. The receptors derive from an adult in good health.

The rearrangement links TRBV19 to TRBJ2-1, with 9 bases aligning to TRBD2. The junction had 5 bases not matched to a gene; V was cut back by 6 bases and J by 2 bases. CDR3 length: 15 residues. CDR1 is LNHDA and CDR2 is SQIVND in the germline V gene (reference sequence). The CDR3 region has the DNA TGTGCCAGTAGACTTAGCGGGGGTCCCTACAATGAGCAGTTCTTC. The encoded protein is CASRLSGGPYNEQFF.

The V call is TRBV5-8, the J call TRBJ2-7; no reliable D call. This CDR3 has 12 residues. Trimming left V 2 bases short and J 2 bases short, with 5 bases between. CDR1 and CDR2 from the germline V gene are SGHTS and YDEGEE. The CDR3 DNA follows: TGTGCCAGCAGCTTCTGGGCCTACGAGCAGTACTTC. Its translation: CASSFWAYEQYF.

This chain uses TRBV19 with TRBJ1-1; D is possibly TRBD1 (6 bases). V was pared by 6 bases and J by 7 bases, with 18 bases between. This CDR3 contains 14 residues. Germline assignment: CDR1 LNHDA and CDR2 SQIVND (reference sequence). The DNA for the CDR3 is TGTGCCAGTAGCCATCTCCCCCCACAGGGTGAAGCTTTCTTT. This translates into CASSHLPPQGEAFF.

The CDR3 loop reads CASSSLAGAKNIQYF. In nucleotides, the CDR3 is TGTGCCAGCAGCTCCCTAGCGGGGGCCAAAAACATTCAGTACTTC. The chain recombines TRBV13 with TRBJ2-4, with 9 bases identical to TRBD2. CDR1 and CDR2 (germline): PRHDT, FYEKMQ (reference sequence). V lost 4 bases to trimming and J lost 1 base; unmatched junction nucleotides: 2. The CDR3 has 15 residues.

The chain is built from TRBV6-5 and TRBJ1-5; TRBD1 is a possible D gene (5 bases). Germline V gene sequence: CDR1 MNHEY, CDR2 SVGAGI. The CDR3 extends over 15 amino acids. V was shortened by 7 bases and J by 6 bases, with 19 bases between the two germline ends. CDR3 residues: CASTPLAREGQPQHF. In nucleotides, the CDR3 is TGTGCCAGCACCCCACTCGCCAGGGAAGGTCAGCCCCAGCATTTT.

Turning to this clone: At the DNA level, this CDR3 is encoded by other sequences in the same sample as well. V usage is TRBV7-9 and J usage is TRBJ1-4, with a possible D match to TRBD1 (6 bases). V lost 4 bases and J 5 bases, leaving 11 bases between the germline ends. The CDR3 length is 14 residues. CDR1 and CDR2 from the germline V gene are SEHNR and FQNEAQ (reference sequence). CDR3 DNA sequence: TGTGCCAGCAGCTCCACAGGGATAAATGAAAAACTGTTTTTT. It codes for CASSSTGINEKLFF.

The chain's CDR3 is CASRQFGAGQETQYF. CDR3 nucleotides: TGTGCCAGCAGGCAATTCGGGGCGGGGCAAGAGACCCAGTACTTC. This chain uses TRBV6-5 with TRBJ2-5; perhaps TRBD2 as D (6 bases). Trimming pared 6 bases from V and 2 bases from J, leaving 16 bases between. The CDR3 covers 15 residues. Germline lookup yields CDR1 MNHEY and CDR2 SVGAGI.